This T cell receptor (beta chain) came from a study of cytomegalovirus exposure and HLA in healthy donors. For the study at large: Ancestry clustering placed about four fifths of over 300 genotyped donors in the Caucasian-associated cluster.

V lost 4 bases and J lost 0; bases outside the gene matches: 9. Per germline, CDR1 MDHEN and CDR2 SYDVKM. This CDR3 spans 17 amino acids. PCR primers comprised 60 Vbeta and 13 Jbeta primers. Repertoires were generated with immunoSEQ multiplex PCR, while TCRdb's copy carries only in-frame clones and drops some. The sample has 150,000 or so clones, roughly four fifths seen once; the top ten hold about 4%. For this clone: The antigen is undetermined.

Study findings and constraints: Reported performance of the classifier showed diagnosis of cytomegalovirus status with high specificity and sensitivity. Reportedly, fewer N-insertions than the approximately 700-donor mean appeared in an Asian-associated ancestry cluster in a later analysis. A likely sequencing artifact accounted for one observed cluster of highly shared sequence variants.

Sequencing was performed on PBMCs. The chain links TRBV28 to TRBJ2-7, with 10 nucleotides matching TRBD2. The sequence was collected from a man between 50 and 59 years old in good health and CMV-seropositive. The chain's CDR3 is CASSSASSGGFSYEQYF. DNA of the CDR3: TGTGCCAGCAGTTCGGCTTCTAGCGGGGGTTTCTCCTACGAGCAGTACTTC.